These 6 T cell receptor beta chains were all obtained from the same sample, sequenced in a study of T cells in localized non-small cell lung cancer. TCRdb's table, derived via immunoSEQ multiplex PCR, lists solely in-frame clones and lacks some. Counted here are around 140,000 clones, around 89% occurring once; the ten biggest clones make up approximately 1.7%. Sequenced material: peripheral blood, taken before any cancer treatment. The receptors shown here come from a female donor aged 60 or older with stage I lung adenocarcinoma.

This clone was counted a few times. The rearrangement links TRBV6-5 to TRBJ2-1, with a possible D match to TRBD2 (7 bases). Germline CDR1 reads MNHEY; CDR2 reads SVGAGI. V gave up 7 bases and J gave up 1 base, with 11 bases separating them. CDR3 length: 14 residues. Here the CDR3 reads CASKGGGSYNEQFF. For the CDR3, the DNA is TGTGCCAGCAAAGGGGGGGGGTCCTACAATGAGCAGTTCTTC.

This chain joins TRBV6-5 and TRBJ2-2; 7 nucleotides agree with TRBD2. The CDR3 has 13 amino acids. Trimming at V came to 6 bases and at J to 7 bases, leaving 5 bases not matched to a gene. CDR1 is MNHEY and CDR2 is SVGAGI in the germline V gene. The DNA of the CDR3 is TGTGCCAGCAGCCCCGGGGGGTACGGGGAGCTGTTTTTT. This translates into CASSPGGYGELFF.

This chain uses TRBV7-2 with TRBJ2-7; D is unclear. Per the germline V gene, CDR1 is SGHTA and CDR2 is FQGNSA. Trimming left V 4 bases short and J 8 bases short, with 9 bases between. The CDR3 spans 11 residues. CDR3 sequence (DNA): TGTGCCAGCAGCTCCGTCGGACAGCAGTACTTC. This gives the protein CASSSVGQQYF.

J is TRBJ1-5 and V is TRBV7-3, with D unresolved. This CDR3 is built from 13 residues. Germline V gene sequence: CDR1 SGHTA, CDR2 FQGTGA. V lost 2 bases and J 3 bases, leaving 5 bases between the germline ends. In DNA form, the CDR3 reads TGTGCCAGCAGCTTAGAGCCCAATCAGCCCCAGCATTTT. Its protein is CASSLEPNQPQHF. Complete variable domain (other parts from reference TRBV7-3 and TRBJ1-5): GAGVSQTPSNKVTEKGKYVELRCDPISGHTALYWYRQSLGQGPEFLIYFQGTGAADDSGLPNDRFFAVRPEGSVSTLKIQRTERGDSAVYLCASSLEPNQPQHFGDGTRLSIL.

This chain joins TRBV9 and TRBJ2-7; D may match TRBD1 or TRBD2 (5 bases each). The CDR3 is made up of 15 amino acids. Germline CDR1 and CDR2: SGDLS and YYNGEE. With 5 bases removed from V and 1 base from J, the gap between germline ends came to 16 bases. The CDR3 protein is CASSPGTQWSYEQYV. Here the CDR3 DNA reads TGTGCCAGCAGTCCCGGGACCCAGTGGTCCTACGAGCAGTACGTC.

The chain has TRBV5-1 and TRBJ2-1; D is perhaps TRBD2 (5 bases). Germline CDR1 and CDR2: SGHRS and YFSETQ. V was clipped by 0 bases and J by 7 bases, with 8 bases between them. The CDR3 covers 13 residues. The CDR3 reads CASSLASGNEQFF. In nucleotides, the CDR3 is TGCGCCAGCAGCTTGGCTTCGGGGAATGAGCAGTTCTTC.